Listed below are T cell receptor beta chains from one sample, sequenced in a study of T cell repertoires in cytomegalovirus infection. TCRdb redid the calling of the reads with MiXCR, one entry per CDR3 protein. Among 200,000 to 300,000 distinct CDR3 sequences listed, approximately 15% were seen once. The source material was PBMCs. These receptors were collected from a human donor in good health (CMV status not recorded). Some clones in this sample may be carry-over from other donors' samples. Both conserved end residues are part of each CDR3. The order of the fields is clone size, J gene, V gene, D gene, CDR3 DNA, CDR3 protein. D genes are given only for firm matches. The size field is filled for only some rows; it gives once, few, many or a size class.

clone size: .; J gene: TRBJ2-1; V gene: TRBV20-1; D gene: TRBD2; CDR3 DNA: TGCAGTGCAACACTAGCGGGAGGGTGGAATGAGCAGTTCTTC; CDR3 protein: CSATLAGGWNEQFF
clone size: few; J gene: TRBJ1-2; V gene: TRBV15; D gene: .; CDR3 DNA: TGTGCCACCAGCAGAGATCGGGCGATCTATGGCTACACCTTC; CDR3 protein: CATSRDRAIYGYTF
clone size: many; J gene: TRBJ2-1; V gene: TRBV28; D gene: TRBD2; CDR3 DNA: TGTGCCAGCAGTTCCCCCGGGACTACAAATGAGCAGTTCTTC; CDR3 protein: CASSSPGTTNEQFF
clone size: .; J gene: TRBJ2-7; V gene: TRBV5-4; D gene: .; CDR3 DNA: TGTGCCAGCAGCTGGGGAGTAGGGGGCTCCTACGAGCAGTACTTC; CDR3 protein: CASSWGVGGSYEQYF
clone size: .; J gene: TRBJ1-2; V gene: TRBV5-8; D gene: .; CDR3 DNA: TGTGCCAGCCCTGGACAGATGGCTGGGGGCTACACCTTC; CDR3 protein: CASPGQMAGGYTF
clone size: .; J gene: TRBJ2-1; V gene: TRBV9; D gene: .; CDR3 DNA: TGTGCCAGCAGCCAAGAATGGGACCCACCGTTCTTC; CDR3 protein: CASSQEWDPPFF
clone size: many; J gene: TRBJ2-2; V gene: TRBV7-8; D gene: TRBD1; CDR3 DNA: TGTGCCAGCCAAACCGGGACAGGGGGCACCGGGGAGCTGTTTTTT; CDR3 protein: CASQTGTGGTGELFF
clone size: few; J gene: TRBJ2-1; V gene: TRBV7-9; D gene: TRBD2; CDR3 DNA: TGTGCCAGCAGCCAACCTAGCGGAAGCTCCTACAATGAGCAGTTCTTC; CDR3 protein: CASSQPSGSSYNEQFF
clone size: many; J gene: TRBJ2-3; V gene: TRBV7-8; D gene: .; CDR3 DNA: TGTGCCAGCCGCGCGCGTGCGGGGGCTTCGGTGGATACGCAGTATTTT; CDR3 protein: CASRARAGASVDTQYF
clone size: .; J gene: TRBJ1-1; V gene: TRBV25-1; D gene: .; CDR3 DNA: TGTGCCAGCCGAGGGGGGGGTGGTTTCGGAAGAACTGAAGCTTTCTTT; CDR3 protein: CASRGGGGFGRTEAFF
clone size: .; J gene: TRBJ2-7; V gene: TRBV28; D gene: .; CDR3 DNA: TGTGCCAGCAGTTTTGGTCTCGACCTAAGTGAGCAGTACTTC; CDR3 protein: CASSFGLDLSEQYF
clone size: many; J gene: TRBJ2-1; V gene: TRBV7-9; D gene: .; CDR3 DNA: TGTGCCAGCAGCTTACTTCGGCCCGTCTCCTACAATGAGCAGTTCTTC; CDR3 protein: CASSLLRPVSYNEQFF
clone size: .; J gene: TRBJ2-7; V gene: TRBV29-1; D gene: .; CDR3 DNA: TGCAGCGTAATTTCGGGGTCCGAGCAGTACTTC; CDR3 protein: CSVISGSEQYF
clone size: .; J gene: TRBJ2-1; V gene: TRBV19; D gene: .; CDR3 DNA: TGTGCCAGTAGTATATTTGGCGGGATATCAGGCAATGAGCAGTTCTTC; CDR3 protein: CASSIFGGISGNEQFF
clone size: few; J gene: TRBJ1-1; V gene: TRBV6-6; D gene: TRBD1; CDR3 DNA: TGTGCCAGCAGTTACGGGACAGGGGGGAACACTGAAGCTTTCTTT; CDR3 protein: CASSYGTGGNTEAFF
clone size: many; J gene: TRBJ1-5; V gene: TRBV7-9; D gene: TRBD1; CDR3 DNA: TGTGCCAGCAGCTTAGGAGGGACAGGGAATCAGCCCCAGCATTTT; CDR3 protein: CASSLGGTGNQPQHF
clone size: .; J gene: TRBJ2-1; V gene: TRBV6-2/TRBV6-3; D gene: .; CDR3 DNA: TGTGCCAGCAGTTTCGGGGGAGTTCTGTTCTTC; CDR3 protein: CASSFGGVLFF
clone size: many; J gene: TRBJ1-5; V gene: TRBV6-5; D gene: TRBD1; CDR3 DNA: TGTGCCAGCAGTAGACAGGGGGCTCAGCCCCAGCATTTT; CDR3 protein: CASSRQGAQPQHF
clone size: many; J gene: TRBJ2-1; V gene: TRBV7-8; D gene: TRBD2; CDR3 DNA: TGTGCCAGCAGCTTAGCGTCGCTAGCGGGAGGCTATGAGCAGTTCTTC; CDR3 protein: CASSLASLAGGYEQFF
clone size: many; J gene: TRBJ2-7; V gene: TRBV4-1; D gene: TRBD2; CDR3 DNA: TGCGCCAGCAGCCAAGATTCCCAGGCTAGCGGCTCCTACGAGCAGTACTTC; CDR3 protein: CASSQDSQASGSYEQYF
clone size: .; J gene: TRBJ1-5; V gene: TRBV20-1; D gene: TRBD1; CDR3 DNA: TGCAGTGCCCTGACAGGGTATAGTGCTCAGCCCCAGCATTTT; CDR3 protein: CSALTGYSAQPQHF
clone size: .; J gene: TRBJ2-7; V gene: TRBV6-2/TRBV6-3; D gene: .; CDR3 DNA: TGTGCCAGCAGTTACGGCTTCAAGGGGACCTACGAGCAGTACTTC; CDR3 protein: CASSYGFKGTYEQYF
clone size: few; J gene: TRBJ2-7; V gene: TRBV7-8; D gene: .; CDR3 DNA: TGTGCCAGCAGCCAGGCTAGCGCGGTCTACGAGCAGTACTTC; CDR3 protein: CASSQASAVYEQYF
clone size: many; J gene: TRBJ1-5; V gene: TRBV7-8; D gene: .; CDR3 DNA: TGTGCCAGCAGCTTAAGTGGGAGCTGGGGTCAGCCCCAGCATTTT; CDR3 protein: CASSLSGSWGQPQHF
clone size: many; J gene: TRBJ2-3; V gene: TRBV19; D gene: TRBD1; CDR3 DNA: TGTGCCAGTAGTACTCCGGGACAGGGGCCAGATACGCAGTATTTT; CDR3 protein: CASSTPGQGPDTQYF
clone size: many; J gene: TRBJ2-1; V gene: TRBV7-2; D gene: TRBD2; CDR3 DNA: TGTGCCAGCAGTTCCAGCGGGGGCAGCTCCTACAATGAGCAGTTCTTC; CDR3 protein: CASSSSGGSSYNEQFF
clone size: many; J gene: TRBJ2-1; V gene: TRBV5-1; D gene: .; CDR3 DNA: TGCGCCAGCGGTGAAACAGGGCTCTCCTACAATGAGCAGTTCTTC; CDR3 protein: CASGETGLSYNEQFF
clone size: .; J gene: TRBJ1-2; V gene: TRBV6-4; D gene: .; CDR3 DNA: TGTGCCAGCAGTGACGGCGCCAGCCTCTATGGCTACACCTTC; CDR3 protein: CASSDGASLYGYTF
clone size: few; J gene: TRBJ2-2; V gene: TRBV19; D gene: .; CDR3 DNA: TGTGCCAGTAGTTTTCAACGGGGCACCGGGGAGCTGTTTTTT; CDR3 protein: CASSFQRGTGELFF
clone size: .; J gene: TRBJ2-6; V gene: TRBV7-9; D gene: .; CDR3 DNA: TGTGCCAGCAGTCATCCCGGCCCGAGGGCCCTCTCTGGGGCCAACGTCCTGACTTTC; CDR3 protein: CASSHPGPRALSGANVLTF
clone size: .; J gene: TRBJ2-7; V gene: TRBV5-1; D gene: .; CDR3 DNA: TGCGCCAGCAGTATGACTGGGACGACCTACGAGCAGTACTTC; CDR3 protein: CASSMTGTTYEQYF
clone size: many; J gene: TRBJ2-7; V gene: TRBV7-2; D gene: .; CDR3 DNA: TGTGCCAGCAGCTTACCCTTCTGGGAGCAGTACTTC; CDR3 protein: CASSLPFWEQYF
clone size: few; J gene: TRBJ2-7; V gene: TRBV4-1; D gene: .; CDR3 DNA: TGCGCCAGCAGCCAAGGAGTGTGGTACGAGCAGTACTTC; CDR3 protein: CASSQGVWYEQYF
clone size: few; J gene: TRBJ2-3; V gene: TRBV29-1; D gene: TRBD2; CDR3 DNA: TGCAGCGTTGATTCGCGGGAGGGAACAGATACGCAGTATTTT; CDR3 protein: CSVDSREGTDTQYF
clone size: many; J gene: TRBJ2-1; V gene: TRBV7-9; D gene: TRBD2; CDR3 DNA: TGTGCCAGCAGCCCCCCCCTTGGGGCTAGCGGGAGGAATGAGCAGTTCTTC; CDR3 protein: CASSPPLGASGRNEQFF
clone size: many; J gene: TRBJ1-2; V gene: TRBV12-3/TRBV12-4; D gene: .; CDR3 DNA: TGTGCCAGCAGTTCCTCAGGGTCGGGCTACACCTTC; CDR3 protein: CASSSSGSGYTF
clone size: .; J gene: TRBJ2-7; V gene: TRBV10-3; D gene: TRBD2; CDR3 DNA: TGTGCCATCAGTGGGACTAGCGACGAGCAGTACTTC; CDR3 protein: CAISGTSDEQYF
clone size: many; J gene: TRBJ2-1; V gene: TRBV7-3; D gene: TRBD2; CDR3 DNA: TGTGCCAGCAGCTACGGACTAGAACTGAATGAGCAGTTCTTC; CDR3 protein: CASSYGLELNEQFF
clone size: few; J gene: TRBJ2-1; V gene: TRBV29-1; D gene: TRBD2; CDR3 DNA: TGCAGCGTTGAGCCCCCCAGCGGGAGTATAGCCCATGAGCAGTTCTTC; CDR3 protein: CSVEPPSGSIAHEQFF
clone size: .; J gene: TRBJ2-2; V gene: TRBV6-4; D gene: TRBD1; CDR3 DNA: TGTGCCAGCAGTACCTCGACAGGGCAAACCGGGGAGCTGTTTTTT; CDR3 protein: CASSTSTGQTGELFF
clone size: .; J gene: TRBJ2-1; V gene: TRBV28; D gene: TRBD1; CDR3 DNA: TGTGCCAGCAGTTCTGGACAGGGGAGGATCCCGGACAATGAGCAGTTCTTC; CDR3 protein: CASSSGQGRIPDNEQFF
clone size: many; J gene: TRBJ2-3; V gene: TRBV7-2; D gene: .; CDR3 DNA: TGTGCCAGCAATAGGGATTCTAGCACAGATACGCAGTATTTT; CDR3 protein: CASNRDSSTDTQYF